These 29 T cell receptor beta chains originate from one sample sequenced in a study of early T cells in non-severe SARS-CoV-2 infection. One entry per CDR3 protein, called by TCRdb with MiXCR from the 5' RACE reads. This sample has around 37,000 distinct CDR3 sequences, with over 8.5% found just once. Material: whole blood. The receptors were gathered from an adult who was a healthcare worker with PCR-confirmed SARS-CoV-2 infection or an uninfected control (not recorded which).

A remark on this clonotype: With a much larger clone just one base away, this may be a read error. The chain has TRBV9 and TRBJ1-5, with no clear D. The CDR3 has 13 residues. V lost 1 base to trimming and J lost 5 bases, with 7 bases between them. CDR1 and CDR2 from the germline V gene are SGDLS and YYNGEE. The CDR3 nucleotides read TGTGCCAGCAGCGTAACGGCCGATCAGCCCCAGCATTTT. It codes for CASSVTADQPQHF.

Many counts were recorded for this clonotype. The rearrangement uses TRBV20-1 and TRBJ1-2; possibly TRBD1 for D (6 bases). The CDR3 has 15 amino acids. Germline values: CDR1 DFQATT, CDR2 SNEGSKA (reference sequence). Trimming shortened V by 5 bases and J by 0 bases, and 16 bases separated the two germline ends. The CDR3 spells CSARNPQGTNYGYTF. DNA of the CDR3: TGCAGTGCTCGCAACCCCCAGGGGACTAACTATGGCTACACCTTC.

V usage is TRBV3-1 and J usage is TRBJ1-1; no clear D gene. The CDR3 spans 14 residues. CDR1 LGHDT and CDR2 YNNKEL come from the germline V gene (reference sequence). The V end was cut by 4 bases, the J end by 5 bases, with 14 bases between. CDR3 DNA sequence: TGTGCCAGCAGCCGAGGCGGGCGGGAGACTGAAGCTTTCTTT. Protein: CASSRGGRETEAFF. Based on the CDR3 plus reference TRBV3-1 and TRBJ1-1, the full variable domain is DTAVSQTPKYLVTQMGNDKSIKCEQNLGHDTMYWYKQDSKKFLKIMFSYNNKELIINETVPNRFSPKSPDKAHLNLHINSLELGDSAVYFCASSRGGRETEAFFGQGTRLTVV.

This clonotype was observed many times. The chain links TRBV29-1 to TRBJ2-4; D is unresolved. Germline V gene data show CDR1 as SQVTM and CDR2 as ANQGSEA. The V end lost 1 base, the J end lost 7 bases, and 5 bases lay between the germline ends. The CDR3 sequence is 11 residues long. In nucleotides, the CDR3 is TGCAGCGTTGAAGTCCGTAACATTCAGTACTTC. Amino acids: CSVEVRNIQYF.

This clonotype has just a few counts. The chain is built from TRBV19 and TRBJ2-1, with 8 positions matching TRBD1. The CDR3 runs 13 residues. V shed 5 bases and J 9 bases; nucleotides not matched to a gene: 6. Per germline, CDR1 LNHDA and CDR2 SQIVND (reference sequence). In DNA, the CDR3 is TGTGCCAGTAGTGCGACAGGGGTGGGTGAGCAGTTCTTC. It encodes CASSATGVGEQFF.

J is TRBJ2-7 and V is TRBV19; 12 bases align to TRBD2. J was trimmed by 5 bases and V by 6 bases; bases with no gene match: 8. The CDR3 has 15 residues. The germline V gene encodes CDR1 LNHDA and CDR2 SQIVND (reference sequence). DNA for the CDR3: TGTGCCAGTAGGACGACTAGCGGGGGCTCTAACGAGCAGTACTTC. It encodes CASRTTSGGSNEQYF.

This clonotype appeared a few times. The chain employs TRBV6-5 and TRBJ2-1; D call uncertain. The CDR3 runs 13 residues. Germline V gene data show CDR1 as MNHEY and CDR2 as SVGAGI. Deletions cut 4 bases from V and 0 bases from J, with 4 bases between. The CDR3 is CASSWGSYNEQFF. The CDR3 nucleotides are TGTGCCAGCAGTTGGGGCTCCTACAATGAGCAGTTCTTC.

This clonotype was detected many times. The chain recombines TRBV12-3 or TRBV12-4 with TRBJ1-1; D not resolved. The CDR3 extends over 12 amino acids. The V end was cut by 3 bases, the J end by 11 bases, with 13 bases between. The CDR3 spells CASSLHAAVAFF. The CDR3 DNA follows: TGTGCCAGCAGTTTGCACGCAGCTGTGGCTTTCTTT.

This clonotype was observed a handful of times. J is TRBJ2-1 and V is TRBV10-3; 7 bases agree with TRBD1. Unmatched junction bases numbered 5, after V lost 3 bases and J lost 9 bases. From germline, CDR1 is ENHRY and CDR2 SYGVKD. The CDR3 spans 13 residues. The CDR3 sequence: CAISDEGAGEQFF. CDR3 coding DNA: TGTGCCATCAGTGACGAGGGGGCGGGTGAGCAGTTCTTC.

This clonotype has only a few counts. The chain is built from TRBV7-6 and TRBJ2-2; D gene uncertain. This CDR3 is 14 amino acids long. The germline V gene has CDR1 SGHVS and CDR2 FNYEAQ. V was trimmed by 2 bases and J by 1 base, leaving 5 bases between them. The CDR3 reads CASSLLENTGELFF. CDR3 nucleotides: TGTGCCAGCAGCTTATTGGAGAACACCGGGGAGCTGTTTTTT. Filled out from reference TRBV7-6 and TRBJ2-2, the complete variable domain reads GAGVSQSPRYKVTKRGQDVALRCDPISGHVSLYWYRQALGQGPEFLTYFNYEAQQDKSGLPNDRFSAERPEGSISTLTIQRTEQRDSAMYRCASSLLENTGELFFGEGSRLTVL.

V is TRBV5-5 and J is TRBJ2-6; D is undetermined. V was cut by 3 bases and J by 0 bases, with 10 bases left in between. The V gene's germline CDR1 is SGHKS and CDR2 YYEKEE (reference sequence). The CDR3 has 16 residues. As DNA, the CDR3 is TGTGCCAGCAGCTCGGACCCCCTCTCTGGGGCCAACGTCCTGACTTTC. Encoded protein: CASSSDPLSGANVLTF.

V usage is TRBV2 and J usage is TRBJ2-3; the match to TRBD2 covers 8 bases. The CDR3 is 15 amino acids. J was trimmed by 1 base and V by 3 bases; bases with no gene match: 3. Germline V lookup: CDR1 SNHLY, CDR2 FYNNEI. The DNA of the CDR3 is TGTGCCAGCAGTGACCGAGCGGGGGGCACAGATACGCAGTATTTT. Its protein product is CASSDRAGGTDTQYF. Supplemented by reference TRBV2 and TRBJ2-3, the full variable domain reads EPEVTQTPSHQVTQMGQEVILRCVPISNHLYFYWYRQILGQKVEFLVSFYNNEISEKSEIFDDQFSVERPDGSNFTLKIRSTKLEDSAMYFCASSDRAGGTDTQYFGPGTRLTVL.

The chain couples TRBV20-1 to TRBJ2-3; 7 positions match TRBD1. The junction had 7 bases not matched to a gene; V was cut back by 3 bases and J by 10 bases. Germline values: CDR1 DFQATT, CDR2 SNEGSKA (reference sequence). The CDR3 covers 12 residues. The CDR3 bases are TGCAGTGCTAGTACACAGGGGATCGCGCAGTATTTT. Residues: CSASTQGIAQYF.

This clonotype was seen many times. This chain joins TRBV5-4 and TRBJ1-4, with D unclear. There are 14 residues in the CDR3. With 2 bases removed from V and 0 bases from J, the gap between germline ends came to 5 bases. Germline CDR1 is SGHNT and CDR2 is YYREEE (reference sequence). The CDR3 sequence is CASSLKTTNEKLFF. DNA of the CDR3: TGTGCCAGCAGCTTAAAGACAACTAATGAAAAACTGTTTTTT.

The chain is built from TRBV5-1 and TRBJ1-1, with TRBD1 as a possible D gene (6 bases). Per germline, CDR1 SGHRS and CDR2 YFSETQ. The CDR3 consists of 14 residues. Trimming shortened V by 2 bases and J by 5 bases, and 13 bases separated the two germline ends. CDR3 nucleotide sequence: TGCGCCAGCAGCTTTATACAGGGAGGAACTGAAGCTTTCTTT. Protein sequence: CASSFIQGGTEAFF.

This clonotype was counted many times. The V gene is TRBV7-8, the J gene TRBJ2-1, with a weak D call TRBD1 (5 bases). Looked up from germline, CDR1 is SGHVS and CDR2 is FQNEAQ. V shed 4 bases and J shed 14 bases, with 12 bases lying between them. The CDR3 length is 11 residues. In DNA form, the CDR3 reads TGTGCCAGCAGCTCGGGTACCAGGGAGTTCTTC. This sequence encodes CASSSGTREFF.

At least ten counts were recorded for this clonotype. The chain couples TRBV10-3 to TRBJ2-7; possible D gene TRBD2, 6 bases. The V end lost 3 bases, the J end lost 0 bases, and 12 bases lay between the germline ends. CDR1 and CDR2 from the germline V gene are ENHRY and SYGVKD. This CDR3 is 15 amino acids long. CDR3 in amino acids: CAISDGGISSYEQYF. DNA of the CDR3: TGTGCCATCAGTGACGGGGGTATCAGCTCCTACGAGCAGTACTTC.

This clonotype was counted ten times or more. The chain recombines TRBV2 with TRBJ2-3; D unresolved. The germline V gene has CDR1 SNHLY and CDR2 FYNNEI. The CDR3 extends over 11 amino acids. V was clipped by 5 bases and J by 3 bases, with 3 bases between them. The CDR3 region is CASSQTDTQYF. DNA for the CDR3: TGTGCCAGCAGTCAGACAGATACGCAGTATTTT.

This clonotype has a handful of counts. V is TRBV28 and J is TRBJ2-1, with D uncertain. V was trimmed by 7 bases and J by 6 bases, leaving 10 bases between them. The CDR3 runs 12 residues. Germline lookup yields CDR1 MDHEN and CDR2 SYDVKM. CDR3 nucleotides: TGTGCCAGCACGAGCAGTGCCAATGAGCAGTTCTTC. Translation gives CASTSSANEQFF.

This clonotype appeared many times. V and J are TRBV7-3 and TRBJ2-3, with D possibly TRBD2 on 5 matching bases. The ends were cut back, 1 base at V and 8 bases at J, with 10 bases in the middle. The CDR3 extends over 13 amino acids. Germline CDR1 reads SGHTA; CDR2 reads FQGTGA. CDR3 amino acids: CASSLKTEGTQYF. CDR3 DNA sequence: TGTGCCAGCAGCTTAAAGACCGAGGGTACGCAGTATTTT. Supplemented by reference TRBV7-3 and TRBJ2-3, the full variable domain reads GAGVSQTPSNKVTEKGKYVELRCDPISGHTALYWYRQSLGQGPEFLIYFQGTGAADDSGLPNDRFFAVRPEGSVSTLKIQRTERGDSAVYLCASSLKTEGTQYFGPGTRLTVL.

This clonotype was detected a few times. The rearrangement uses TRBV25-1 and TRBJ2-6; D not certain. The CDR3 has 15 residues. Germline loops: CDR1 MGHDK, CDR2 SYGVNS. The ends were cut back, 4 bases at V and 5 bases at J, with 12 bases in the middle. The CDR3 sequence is CASSGDTTWANVLTF. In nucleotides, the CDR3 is TGTGCCAGCAGTGGCGACACCACCTGGGCCAACGTCCTGACTTTC.

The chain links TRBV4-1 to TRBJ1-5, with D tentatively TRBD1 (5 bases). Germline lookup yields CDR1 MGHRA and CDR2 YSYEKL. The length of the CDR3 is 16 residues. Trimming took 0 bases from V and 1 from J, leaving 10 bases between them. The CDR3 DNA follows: TGCGCCAGCAGCCAAGATGCAGGGAGAAGCAATCAGCCCCAGCATTTT. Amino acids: CASSQDAGRSNQPQHF.

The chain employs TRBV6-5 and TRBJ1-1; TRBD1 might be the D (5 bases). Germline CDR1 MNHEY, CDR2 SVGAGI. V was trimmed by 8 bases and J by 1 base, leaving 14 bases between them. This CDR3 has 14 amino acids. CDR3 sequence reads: CASHTGTENTEAFF. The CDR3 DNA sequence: TGTGCCAGCCACACGGGGACGGAGAACACTGAAGCTTTCTTT.

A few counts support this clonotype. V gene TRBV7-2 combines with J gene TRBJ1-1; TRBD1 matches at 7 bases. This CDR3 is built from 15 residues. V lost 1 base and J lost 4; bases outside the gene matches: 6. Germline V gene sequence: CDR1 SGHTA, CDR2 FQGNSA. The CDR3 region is CASSLDGRGFTEAFF. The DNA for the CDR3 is TGTGCCAGCAGCTTAGATGGCAGGGGGTTCACTGAAGCTTTCTTT.

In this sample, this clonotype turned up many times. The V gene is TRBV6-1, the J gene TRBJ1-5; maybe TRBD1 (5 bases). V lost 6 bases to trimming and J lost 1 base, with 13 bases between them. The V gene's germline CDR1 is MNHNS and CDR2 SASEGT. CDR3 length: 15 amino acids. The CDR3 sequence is CASRGPGKSNQPQHF. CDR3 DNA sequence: TGTGCCAGCAGGGGTCCAGGGAAAAGCAATCAGCCCCAGCATTTT.

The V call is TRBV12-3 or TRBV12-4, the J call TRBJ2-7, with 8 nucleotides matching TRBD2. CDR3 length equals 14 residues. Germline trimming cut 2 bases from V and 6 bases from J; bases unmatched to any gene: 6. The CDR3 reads CASSLSGGAAEQYF. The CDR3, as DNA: TGTGCCAGCAGTTTATCCGGGGGGGCCGCCGAGCAGTACTTC.

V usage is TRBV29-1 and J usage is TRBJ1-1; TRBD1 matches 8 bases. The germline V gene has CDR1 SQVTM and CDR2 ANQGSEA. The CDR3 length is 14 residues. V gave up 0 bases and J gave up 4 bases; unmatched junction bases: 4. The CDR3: CSVEDAGGVTEAFF. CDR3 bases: TGCAGCGTTGAAGACGCAGGGGGCGTCACTGAAGCTTTCTTT.

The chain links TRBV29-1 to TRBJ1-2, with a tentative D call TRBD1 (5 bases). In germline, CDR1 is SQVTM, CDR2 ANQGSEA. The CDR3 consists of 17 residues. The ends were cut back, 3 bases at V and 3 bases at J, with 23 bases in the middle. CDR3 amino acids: CSVDFPPRQRGDYGYTF. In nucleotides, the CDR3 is TGCAGCGTTGATTTTCCGCCCCGACAGAGAGGAGACTATGGCTACACCTTC.

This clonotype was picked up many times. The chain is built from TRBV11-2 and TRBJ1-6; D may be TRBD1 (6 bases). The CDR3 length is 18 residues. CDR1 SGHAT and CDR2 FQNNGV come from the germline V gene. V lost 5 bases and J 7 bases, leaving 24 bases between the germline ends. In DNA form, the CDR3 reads TGTGCCAGCAGCCCCCATGTGGTGGGGGGCGTGTACAATTCACCCCTCCACTTT. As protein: CASSPHVVGGVYNSPLHF.